This T cell receptor (beta chain) originates from a study of patients and donors after allogeneic stem cell transplantation. MiXCR was run by TCRdb on the RT-PCR reads, yielding one entry per CDR3 protein. The table records 920,000 or so distinct CDR3 sequences, 18% of them present only once. Trimming took 0 bases from V and 5 from J, leaving 13 bases between them. Per germline, CDR1 SNHLY and CDR2 FYNNEI. There are 15 residues in the CDR3. The TCR sequence derives from a human donor who was either an allogeneic HSCT recipient or a stem cell or donor lymphocyte infusion donor (not recorded which). It is not recorded whose cells these are; they may come from a transplant donor. Sample: blood, either unsorted or a sorted T cell fraction (not recorded which). V gene TRBV2 combines with J gene TRBJ2-5; D may match TRBD1 or TRBD2 (5 bases each). The chain's CDR3 is CASSEAWWGGETQYF. The CDR3 DNA reads TGTGCCAGCAGTGAAGCATGGTGGGGCGGGGAGACCCAGTACTTC. Combining the CDR3 with reference TRBV2 and TRBJ2-5 gives the whole variable domain EPEVTQTPSHQVTQMGQEVILRCVPISNHLYFYWYRQILGQKVEFLVSFYNNEISEKSEIFDDQFSVERPDGSNFTLKIRSTKLEDSAMYFCASSEAWWGGETQYFGPGTRLLVL.